The 12 T cell receptor beta chains below were found in one sample sequenced in a study of T cells in Graves' hyperthyroidism and ophthalmopathy. RNA transcripts provided the source from which TCR beta CDR3 regions were amplified. When the TCR CDR3 underwent first-round RT-PCR, the HTBI primer set was used. TCRdb re-called the multiplex PCR reads through MiXCR, storing one row per CDR3 protein. The data show approximately 600,000 distinct CDR3 sequences, with under 20% seen just once and over 3.5% held by the top ten. Sequencing was done on a sample of blood. The receptors originated from a woman aged 25-40 years with Graves' hyperthyroidism.

This clonotype came up many times. This sequence joins TRBV11-2 and TRBJ2-7, with D perhaps TRBD1 (5 bases). Trimming stripped 4 bases from V and 0 bases from J, with 13 bases between. Germline CDR1 is SGHAT and CDR2 is FQNNGV. The CDR3 length is 15 residues. This chain's CDR3 is CASSSTYRLSYEQYF. CDR3 bases: TGTGCCAGCAGCTCCACCTACAGGCTCTCCTACGAGCAGTACTTC.

The chain joins TRBV5-4 to TRBJ2-1; TRBD2 matches 10 bases. V trimming: 2 bases; J trimming: 0 bases; junction bases outside the gene matches: 5. The germline V gene encodes CDR1 SGHNT and CDR2 YYREEE (reference sequence). The CDR3 totals 17 residues. In DNA, the CDR3 is TGTGCCAGCAGCTTTGGGCCTAGCGGGAGCTCCTACAATGAGCAGTTCTTC. This translates into CASSFGPSGSSYNEQFF.

This chain joins TRBV20-1 and TRBJ2-3; D may be TRBD1 (6 bases). CDR1 and CDR2 from the germline V gene are DFQATT and SNEGSKA (reference sequence). V was cut by 3 bases and J by 7 bases, with 17 bases left in between. The CDR3 is 14 amino acids. The CDR3 bases are TGCAGTGCTAGGTTCAGGGACATAGGTAATACGCAGTATTTT. This translates into CSARFRDIGNTQYF.

This clonotype showed up many times. The V and J genes are TRBV6-2 or TRBV6-3 and TRBJ2-2, with no clear D. Germline lookup yields CDR1 MNHEY and CDR2 SVGEGT. V gave up 5 bases and J gave up 0 bases, with 10 bases separating them. This CDR3 region has 15 residues. The CDR3 here is CASSRQYTNTGELFF. The CDR3 DNA reads as TGTGCCAGCAGTCGCCAATATACGAACACCGGGGAGCTGTTTTTT.

The table lists this clonotype with a few counts. The chain couples TRBV29-1 to TRBJ2-1, with 12 bases fitting TRBD2. Germline trimming cut 6 bases from V and 0 bases from J; bases unmatched to any gene: 9. Germline V CDR1 and CDR2: SQVTM, ANQGSEA. The CDR3 consists of 17 residues. CDR3 region: CSVGGLAGGFSYNEQFF. CDR3 coding DNA: TGCAGCGTGGGTGGTCTAGCGGGAGGGTTCTCCTACAATGAGCAGTTCTTC.

The chain carries TRBV19 and TRBJ2-5; 10 bases are shared with TRBD2. Germline V CDR1 and CDR2: LNHDA, SQIVND (reference sequence). This CDR3 has 14 residues. V trimming: 6 bases; J trimming: 2 bases; junction bases outside the gene matches: 3. The CDR3 reads CASRKLAGQETQYF. Written as DNA, the CDR3 is TGTGCCAGTAGAAAACTAGCGGGACAAGAGACCCAGTACTTC.

This clonotype was detected ten times or more. The genes are TRBV7-3 and TRBJ2-3; D is tentatively TRBD1 or TRBD2 (6 bases each). V was trimmed by 4 bases and J by 1 base, leaving 15 bases between them. CDR3 length: 16 residues. Germline CDR1 and CDR2: SGHTA and FQGTGA. CDR3 DNA sequence: TGTGCCAGCAGCTCCACCGGGGGCGGAGGCACAGATACGCAGTATTTT. Its protein product is CASSSTGGGGTDTQYF.

The table lists this clonotype with a few counts. V and J are TRBV20-1 and TRBJ2-7; 7 bases agree with TRBD1. The V gene end was trimmed by 0 bases and the J gene end by 6 bases; junction bases not matched to a gene: 14. Germline V gene data show CDR1 as DFQATT and CDR2 as SNEGSKA (reference sequence). The CDR3 has 16 residues. CDR3 protein: CSARDLETGKIGEQYF. In nucleotides, the CDR3 is TGCAGTGCTAGAGATCTTGAGACAGGGAAGATCGGCGAGCAGTACTTC.

This clonotype was seen at least ten times. The CDR3 protein is CASSLAQGPDTQYF. The CDR3 nucleotides read TGTGCCAGCAGCTTAGCGCAGGGGCCAGATACGCAGTATTTT. The V and J genes are TRBV7-9 and TRBJ2-3, with D tentatively TRBD1 (6 bases). Trimming stripped 0 bases from V and 4 bases from J, with 8 bases between. The V gene's germline CDR1 is SEHNR and CDR2 FQNEAQ (reference sequence). The CDR3 spans 14 residues.

This clonotype showed up many times. V usage is TRBV3-1 and J usage is TRBJ1-2, with D hard to call. This CDR3 is 13 amino acids long. Germline lookup yields CDR1 LGHDT and CDR2 YNNKEL (reference sequence). The V end lost 0 bases, the J end lost 4 bases, and 6 bases lay between the germline ends. CDR3 sequence: CASSQDPLYGYTF. CDR3 bases: TGTGCCAGCAGCCAAGATCCCCTCTATGGCTACACCTTC.

This clonotype was found many times. V gene TRBV7-8 combines with J gene TRBJ2-2, with 10 bases identical to TRBD2. J gave up 6 bases and V 2 bases, and 0 bases lay outside the gene matches. This CDR3 region has 14 residues. CDR1 and CDR2 from the germline V gene are SGHVS and FQNEAQ. The CDR3 region has the DNA TGTGCCAGCAGCTTACTAGCGGGAGCCGGGGAGCTGTTTTTT. It yields the protein CASSLLAGAGELFF.

The chain combines TRBV27 with TRBJ1-2; TRBD1 matches 7 bases. V lost 6 bases, J lost 3 bases, and 10 bases stayed unmatched. Germline V gene sequence: CDR1 MNHEY, CDR2 SMNVEV (reference sequence). The CDR3 spans 15 residues. The CDR3 region is CASRGTATSYYGYTF. The CDR3 nucleotides read TGTGCCAGCAGAGGGACAGCAACTAGCTACTATGGCTACACCTTC.